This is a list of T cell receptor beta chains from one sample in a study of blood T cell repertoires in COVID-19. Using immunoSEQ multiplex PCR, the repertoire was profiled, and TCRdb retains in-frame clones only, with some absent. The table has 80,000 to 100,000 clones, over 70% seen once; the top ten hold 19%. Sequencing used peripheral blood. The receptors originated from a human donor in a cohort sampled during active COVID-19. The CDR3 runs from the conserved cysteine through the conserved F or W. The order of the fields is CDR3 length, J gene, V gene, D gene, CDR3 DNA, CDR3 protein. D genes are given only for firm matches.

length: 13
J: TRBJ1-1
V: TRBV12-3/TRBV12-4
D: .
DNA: TGTGCCAGCAGTTTGGAGTTGAACACTGAAGCTTTCTTT
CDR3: CASSLELNTEAFF

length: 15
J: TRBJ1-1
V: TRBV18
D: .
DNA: TGTGCCAGCTCACTCGGGGGGCGCCTGAACACTGAAGCTTTCTTT
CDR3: CASSLGGRLNTEAFF

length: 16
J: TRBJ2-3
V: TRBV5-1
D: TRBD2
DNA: TGCGCCAGCAGTTCGGGACTAGCGGGAGCGGGAGATACGCAGTATTTT
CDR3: CASSSGLAGAGDTQYF

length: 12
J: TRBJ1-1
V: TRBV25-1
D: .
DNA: TGTGCCAGCAGCGGGATCGGAAACGAAGCTTTCTTT
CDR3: CASSGIGNEAFF

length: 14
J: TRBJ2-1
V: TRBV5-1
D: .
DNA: TGCGCCAGCAGCTTGGCCCCCGGCAGGAATGAGCAGTTCTTC
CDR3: CASSLAPGRNEQFF

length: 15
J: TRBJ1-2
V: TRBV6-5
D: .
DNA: TGTGCCAGCCGGGGGTTTACAGTCACTTACGATGGCTACACCTTC
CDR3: CASRGFTVTYDGYTF

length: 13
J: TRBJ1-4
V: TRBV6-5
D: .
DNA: TGTGCCAGCAGTTACTCCCCGGGGGAAAAACTGTTTTTT
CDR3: CASSYSPGEKLFF

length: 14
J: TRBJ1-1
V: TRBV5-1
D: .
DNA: TGCGCCAGCAGCGCCTTAGACATGAACACTGAAGCTTTCTTT
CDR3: CASSALDMNTEAFF

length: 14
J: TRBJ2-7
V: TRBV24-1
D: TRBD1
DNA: TGTGCCACCAGTGACCCTCGACAGGGTAGCGAGCAGTACTTC
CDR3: CATSDPRQGSEQYF

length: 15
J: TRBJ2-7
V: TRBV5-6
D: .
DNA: TGTGCCAGCAGCTTGGCAGCGCGGAGTGGCCCCGAGCAGTACTTC
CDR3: CASSLAARSGPEQYF

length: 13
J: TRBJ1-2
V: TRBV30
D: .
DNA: TGTGCCTGGAGTGTCGGGGATTTCTATGGCTACACCTTC
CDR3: CAWSVGDFYGYTF